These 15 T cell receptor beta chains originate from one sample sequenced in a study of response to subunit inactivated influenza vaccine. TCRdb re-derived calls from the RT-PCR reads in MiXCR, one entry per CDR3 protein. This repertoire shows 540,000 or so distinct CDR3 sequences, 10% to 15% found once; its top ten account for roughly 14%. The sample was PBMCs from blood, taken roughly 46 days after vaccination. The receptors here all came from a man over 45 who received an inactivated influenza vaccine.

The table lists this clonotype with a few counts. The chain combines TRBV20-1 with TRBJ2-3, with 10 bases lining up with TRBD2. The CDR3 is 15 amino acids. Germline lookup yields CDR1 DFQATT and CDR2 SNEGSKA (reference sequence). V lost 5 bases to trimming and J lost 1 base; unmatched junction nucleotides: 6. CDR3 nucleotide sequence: TGCAGTGCTGTCAAGCGGGAGGGCCGCACAGATACGCAGTATTTT. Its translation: CSAVKREGRTDTQYF.

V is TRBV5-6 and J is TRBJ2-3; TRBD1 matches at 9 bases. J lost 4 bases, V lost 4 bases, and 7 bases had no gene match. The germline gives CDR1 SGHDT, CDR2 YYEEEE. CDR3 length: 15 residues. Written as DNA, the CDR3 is TGTGCCAGCAGCAAGGGACAGGGTTCAGCAGATACGCAGTATTTT. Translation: CASSKGQGSADTQYF.

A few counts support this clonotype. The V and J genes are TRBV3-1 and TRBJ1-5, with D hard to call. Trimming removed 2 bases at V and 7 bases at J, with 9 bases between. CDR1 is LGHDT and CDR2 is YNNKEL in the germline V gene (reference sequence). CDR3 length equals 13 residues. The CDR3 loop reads CASSQNRRQPQHF. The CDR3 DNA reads TGTGCCAGCAGCCAAAATCGGAGGCAGCCCCAGCATTTT. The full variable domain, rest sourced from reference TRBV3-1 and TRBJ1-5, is DTAVSQTPKYLVTQMGNDKSIKCEQNLGHDTMYWYKQDSKKFLKIMFSYNNKELIINETVPNRFSPKSPDKAHLNLHINSLELGDSAVYFCASSQNRRQPQHFGDGTRLSIL.

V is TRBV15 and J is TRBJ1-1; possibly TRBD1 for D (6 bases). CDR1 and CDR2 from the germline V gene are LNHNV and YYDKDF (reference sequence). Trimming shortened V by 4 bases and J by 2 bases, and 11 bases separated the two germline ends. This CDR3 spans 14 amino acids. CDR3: CATSIKGVNTEAFF. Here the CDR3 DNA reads TGTGCCACCAGCATAAAGGGGGTCAACACTGAAGCTTTCTTT. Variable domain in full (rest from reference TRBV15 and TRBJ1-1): DAMVIQNPRYQVTQFGKPVTLSCSQTLNHNVMYWYQQKSSQAPKLLFHYYDKDFNNEADTPDNFQSRRPNTSFCFLDIRSPGLGDTAMYLCATSIKGVNTEAFFGQGTRLTVV.

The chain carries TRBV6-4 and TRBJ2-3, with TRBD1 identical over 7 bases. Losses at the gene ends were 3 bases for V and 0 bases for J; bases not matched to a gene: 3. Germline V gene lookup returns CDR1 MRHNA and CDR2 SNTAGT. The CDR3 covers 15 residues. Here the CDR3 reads CASSEGTASTDTQYF. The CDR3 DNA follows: TGTGCCAGCAGTGAAGGGACAGCTAGCACAGATACGCAGTATTTT.

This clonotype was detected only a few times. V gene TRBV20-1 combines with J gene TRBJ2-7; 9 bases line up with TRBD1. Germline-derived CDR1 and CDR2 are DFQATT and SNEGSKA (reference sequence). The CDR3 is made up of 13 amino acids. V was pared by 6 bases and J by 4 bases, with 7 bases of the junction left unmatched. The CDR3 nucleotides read TGCAGTGCCACTACCGGGACAGGGTACGAGCAGTACTTC. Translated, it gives CSATTGTGYEQYF.

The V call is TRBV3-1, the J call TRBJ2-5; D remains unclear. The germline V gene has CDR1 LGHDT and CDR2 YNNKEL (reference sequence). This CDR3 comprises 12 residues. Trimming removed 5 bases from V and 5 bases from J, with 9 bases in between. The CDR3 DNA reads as TGTGCCAGCAGCTGGGGAAGCGAGACCCAGTACTTC. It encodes CASSWGSETQYF.

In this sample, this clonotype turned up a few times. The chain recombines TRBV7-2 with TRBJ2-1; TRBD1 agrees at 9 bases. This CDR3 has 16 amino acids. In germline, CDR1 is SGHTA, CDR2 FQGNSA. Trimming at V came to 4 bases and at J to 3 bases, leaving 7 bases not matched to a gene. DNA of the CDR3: TGTGCCAGCAGCTCCACCGGGACAGGGCTCTACAATGAGCAGTTCTTC. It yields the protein CASSSTGTGLYNEQFF.

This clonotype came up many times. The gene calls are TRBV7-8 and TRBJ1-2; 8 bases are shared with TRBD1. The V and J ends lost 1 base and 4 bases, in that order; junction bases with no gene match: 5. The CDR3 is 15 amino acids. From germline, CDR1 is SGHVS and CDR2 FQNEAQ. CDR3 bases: TGTGCCAGCAGCTTAGTTGACAGGGGTTTCTATGGCTACACCTTC. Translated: CASSLVDRGFYGYTF.

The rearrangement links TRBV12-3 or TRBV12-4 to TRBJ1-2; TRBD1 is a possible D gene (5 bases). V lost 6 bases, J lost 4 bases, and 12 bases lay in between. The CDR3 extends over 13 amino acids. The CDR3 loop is CASRPRDGYGYTF. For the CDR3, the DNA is TGTGCCAGCAGACCCCGGGACGGCTATGGCTACACCTTC.

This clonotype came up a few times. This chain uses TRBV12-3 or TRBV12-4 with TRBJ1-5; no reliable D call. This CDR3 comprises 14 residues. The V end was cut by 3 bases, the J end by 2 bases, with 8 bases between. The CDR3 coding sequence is TGTGCCAGCAGTTTTGAGTGGGGCAATCAGCCCCAGCATTTT. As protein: CASSFEWGNQPQHF.

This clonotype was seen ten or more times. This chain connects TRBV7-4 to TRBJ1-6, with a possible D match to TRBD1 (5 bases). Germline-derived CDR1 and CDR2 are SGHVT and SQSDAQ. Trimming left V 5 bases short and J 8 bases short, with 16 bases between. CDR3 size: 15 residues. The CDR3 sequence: CASSRPGLLDSPLHF. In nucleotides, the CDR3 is TGTGCCAGCAGCCGCCCGGGACTACTCGATTCACCCCTCCACTTT. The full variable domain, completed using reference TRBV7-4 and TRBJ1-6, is GAGVSQSPRYKVAKRGRDVALRCDSISGHVTLYWYRQTLGQGSEVLTYSQSDAQRDKSGRPSGRFSAERPERSVSTLKIQRTEQGDSAVYLCASSRPGLLDSPLHFGNGTRLTVT.

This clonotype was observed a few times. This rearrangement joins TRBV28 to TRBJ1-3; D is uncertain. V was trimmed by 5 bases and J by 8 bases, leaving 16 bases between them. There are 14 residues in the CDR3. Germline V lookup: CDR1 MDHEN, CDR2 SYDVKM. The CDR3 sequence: CASSTGPHGDTIYF. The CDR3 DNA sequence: TGTGCCAGCAGTACCGGACCCCACGGGGACACCATATATTTT.

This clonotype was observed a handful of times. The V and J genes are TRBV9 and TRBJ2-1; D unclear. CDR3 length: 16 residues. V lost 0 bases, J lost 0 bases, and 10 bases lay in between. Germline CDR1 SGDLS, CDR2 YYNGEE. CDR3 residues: CASSVGGRRSYNEQFF. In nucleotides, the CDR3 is TGTGCCAGCAGCGTAGGCGGACGGCGCTCCTACAATGAGCAGTTCTTC.

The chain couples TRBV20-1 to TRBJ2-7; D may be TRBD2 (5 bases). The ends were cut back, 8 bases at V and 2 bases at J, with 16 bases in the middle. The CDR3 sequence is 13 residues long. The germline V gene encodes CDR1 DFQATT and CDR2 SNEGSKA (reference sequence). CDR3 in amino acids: CSPSDGDPYEQYF. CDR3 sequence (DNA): TGCAGTCCCAGCGACGGGGATCCCTACGAGCAGTACTTC.